A single sample is the source of the 21 T cell receptor beta chains below, sequenced in a study of vaccination and CD4 T cells after COVID-19. The Oncomine TCR Beta short-read assay generated sequence data from the DNA of cultured CD4+ T cells. MiXCR was run by TCRdb on the PCR reads, yielding one entry per CDR3 protein. The sample has around 11,000 distinct CDR3 sequences, roughly 69% seen once. These TCRs are of unknown antigen specificity. Treatment specified: roughly 11-day PBMC culture with coronavirus spike peptide pools or control peptides (ViraFEST assay). The sample consisted of CD4+ T cells from blood, cultured in vitro. The source is a human donor who had recovered from COVID-19.

Judged by abundance, this clonotype is medium-sized. The chain has TRBV19 and TRBJ2-3, with D uncertain. The CDR3 contains 12 residues. V lost 5 bases and J 5 bases, leaving 8 bases between the germline ends. Germline V gene sequence: CDR1 LNHDA, CDR2 SQIVND (reference sequence). CDR3 DNA sequence: TGTGCCAGTAGTCCCCGGCTAGATACGCAGTATTTT. Protein: CASSPRLDTQYF.

The rearrangement joins TRBV30 to TRBJ2-5, with 7 bases matching TRBD2. Losses at the gene ends were 2 bases for V and 3 bases for J; bases not matched to a gene: 6. In germline, CDR1 is GTSNPN, CDR2 SVGIG (reference sequence). There are 14 residues in the CDR3. CDR3 DNA: TGTGCCTGGAGTCGCGGACTAGGGGAAGAGACCCAGTACTTC. Protein: CAWSRGLGEETQYF. The full variable domain, completed using reference TRBV30 and TRBJ2-5, is SQTIHQWPATLVQPVGSPLSLECTVEGTSNPNLYWYRQAAGRGLQLLFYSVGIGQISSEVPQNLSASRPQDRQFILSSKKLLLSDSGFYLCAWSRGLGEETQYFGPGTRLLVL.

This sequence joins TRBV24-1 and TRBJ1-2; D not certain. Trimming took 1 base from V and 2 from J, leaving 7 bases between them. CDR3 size: 14 residues. Germline lookup yields CDR1 KGHDR and CDR2 SFDVKD. The DNA for the CDR3 is TGTGCCACCAGTGATTTTGCAGGAAACTATGGCTACACCTTC. Its protein is CATSDFAGNYGYTF.

The chain's CDR3 is CASSLSGVISSPLHF. The DNA for the CDR3 is TGTGCCAGCAGCTTGTCGGGGGTAATTAGCTCACCCCTCCACTTT. V is TRBV5-8 and J is TRBJ1-6; tentatively, D is TRBD1 (5 bases). V lost 1 base to trimming and J lost 10 bases, with 15 bases between them. The CDR3 consists of 15 residues. The V gene's germline CDR1 is SGHTS and CDR2 YDEGEE.

The rearrangement links TRBV2 to TRBJ2-7, with D uncertain. Germline CDR1 SNHLY, CDR2 FYNNEI. The V end lost 6 bases, the J end lost 3 bases, and 12 bases lay between the germline ends. The CDR3 totals 13 residues. CDR3 bases: TGTGCCAGCAGCATCAGTAACGGCTACGAGCAGTACTTC. Translation gives CASSISNGYEQYF. The full variable domain, in which reference TRBV2 and TRBJ2-7 provide the parts outside the CDR3, is EPEVTQTPSHQVTQMGQEVILRCVPISNHLYFYWYRQILGQKVEFLVSFYNNEISEKSEIFDDQFSVERPDGSNFTLKIRSTKLEDSAMYFCASSISNGYEQYFGPGTRLTVT.

The chain joins TRBV6-5 to TRBJ2-5, with D possibly being TRBD2 (6 bases). CDR1 and CDR2 (germline): MNHEY, SVGAGI. V lost 0 bases, J lost 3 bases, and 14 bases lay in between. CDR3 length equals 16 residues. The CDR3 here is CASSYSPSGEEETQYF. The CDR3 DNA is TGTGCCAGCAGTTACTCGCCGTCGGGAGAGGAAGAGACCCAGTACTTC.

This clonotype turned up a few times. The chain links TRBV14 to TRBJ1-2; perhaps TRBD1 as D (5 bases). The CDR3 sequence is 13 residues long. The germline gives CDR1 SGHDN, CDR2 FVKESK. V was pared by 3 bases and J by 0 bases, with 5 bases between. CDR3 region: CASSQGANYGYTF. In DNA form, the CDR3 reads TGTGCCAGCAGCCAGGGGGCTAACTATGGCTACACCTTC.

V is TRBV12-3 or TRBV12-4 and J is TRBJ1-2, with 9 bases matching TRBD1. This CDR3 comprises 14 residues. V shed 6 bases and J 8 bases; nucleotides not matched to a gene: 10. CDR3 nucleotide sequence: TGTGCCAGCAGGACGGGACAGGGCCTAGGGGGCTACACCTTC. Translated: CASRTGQGLGGYTF.

This clonotype was counted only a few times. This rearrangement joins TRBV27 to TRBJ2-1, with 10 bases aligning to TRBD1. Germline V gene data show CDR1 as MNHEY and CDR2 as SMNVEV (reference sequence). The CDR3 has 15 residues. V was pared by 6 bases and J by 7 bases, with 9 bases of the junction left unmatched. Here the CDR3 DNA reads TGTGCCAGCAGATCCCGGGACAGGGGATCAAATGAGCAGTTCTTC. Translating gives CASRSRDRGSNEQFF.

V usage is TRBV6-1 and J usage is TRBJ2-3; no reliable D call. CDR1 and CDR2 (germline): MNHNS, SASEGT. Trimming removed 5 bases from V and 2 bases from J, with 14 bases in between. CDR3 size: 15 residues. CDR3 coding DNA: TGTGCCAGCAGTCCCGACCGGGTGGTCACAGATACGCAGTATTTT. This encodes CASSPDRVVTDTQYF.

This rearrangement joins TRBV24-1 to TRBJ1-5; the match to TRBD1 covers 7 bases. V trimming: 2 bases; J trimming: 11 bases; junction bases outside the gene matches: 2. CDR1 is KGHDR, CDR2 SFDVKD, per germline. The CDR3 runs to 12 residues. The CDR3 loop is CATSDSTGAQHF. The CDR3 DNA is TGTGCCACCAGTGATTCCACAGGGGCCCAGCATTTT.

CDR3: CASSLGGLDGYTF. CDR3 bases: TGTGCCAGCAGTTTGGGGGGCTTGGATGGCTACACCTTC. The chain joins TRBV12-3 or TRBV12-4 to TRBJ1-2, with TRBD1 as a possible D gene (6 bases). Trimming left V 3 bases short and J 6 bases short, with 11 bases between. The CDR3 totals 13 residues.

CDR3 residues: CASSRQPPQGAGLSNQPQHF. DNA for the CDR3: TGCGCCAGCAGCCGACAACCGCCGCAGGGGGCGGGGTTGAGCAATCAGCCCCAGCATTTT. V usage is TRBV4-1 and J usage is TRBJ1-5; TRBD1 matches at 8 bases. CDR1 is MGHRA and CDR2 is YSYEKL in the germline V gene. V shed 4 bases and J 1 base; nucleotides not matched to a gene: 18. The CDR3 length is 20 residues.

This clonotype appeared once. V gene TRBV19 combines with J gene TRBJ1-1; 12 bases are shared with TRBD1. Germline V gene sequence: CDR1 LNHDA, CDR2 SQIVND (reference sequence). V lost 8 bases and J lost 5; bases outside the gene matches: 6. The CDR3 covers 14 residues. CDR3 DNA: TGTGCCAGTGGGACAGGGGGCACAGGGACTGAAGCTTTCTTT. Residues: CASGTGGTGTEAFF.

This rearrangement joins TRBV7-9 to TRBJ2-1; 8 bases fit TRBD1. The DNA matches TRBJ2-7 better at its end, which makes the J call doubtful. CDR1 and CDR2 (germline): SEHNR, FQNEAQ (reference sequence). The CDR3 runs 14 residues. The DNA of the CDR3 is TGTGCCAGCAGCTTAAACGACAGGGGCAGCCAACAGTACTTC. It yields the protein CASSLNDRGSQQYF.

The V call is TRBV27, the J call TRBJ1-1, with 7 bases lining up with TRBD1. The CDR3 loop spans 15 amino acids. Germline CDR1 MNHEY, CDR2 SMNVEV (reference sequence). V lost 0 bases and J lost 0; bases outside the gene matches: 1. DNA for the CDR3: TGTGCCAGCAGTTTATCCGACAGGGTGAACACTGAAGCTTTCTTT. Protein product: CASSLSDRVNTEAFF.

This clonotype was observed a single time. V and J are TRBV19 and TRBJ1-1; maybe TRBD1 (6 bases). Germline lookup yields CDR1 LNHDA and CDR2 SQIVND (reference sequence). V was clipped by 5 bases and J by 6 bases, with 19 bases between them. The CDR3 is made up of 15 amino acids. The chain's CDR3 is CASSDRGRWGAEAFF. CDR3 sequence (DNA): TGTGCCAGTAGTGATCGGGGGCGATGGGGCGCTGAAGCTTTCTTT.

V is TRBV7-9 and J is TRBJ2-2; 9 bases line up with TRBD1. The CDR3 spans 15 residues. Trimming cost V 5 bases and J 3 bases; bases outside gene matches: 4. CDR1 is SEHNR, CDR2 FQNEAQ, per germline (reference sequence). The chain's CDR3 is CASSLRQGDTGELFF. In DNA form, the CDR3 reads TGTGCCAGCAGCCTCAGACAGGGGGACACCGGGGAGCTGTTTTTT. Full variable domain (rest looked up from reference TRBV7-9 and TRBJ2-2): DTGVSQNPRHKITKRGQNVTFRCDPISEHNRLYWYRQTLGQGPEFLTYFQNEAQLEKSRLLSDRFSAERPKGSFSTLEIQRTEQGDSAMYLCASSLRQGDTGELFFGEGSRLTVL.

J is TRBJ1-2 and V is TRBV7-9, with a tentative D call TRBD1 (5 bases). The CDR3 extends over 14 amino acids. Germline loops: CDR1 SEHNR, CDR2 FQNEAQ (reference sequence). With 4 bases removed from V and 8 bases from J, the gap between germline ends came to 17 bases. The CDR3: CASSWGDSDGGYTF. The CDR3 DNA is TGTGCCAGCAGCTGGGGTGACAGTGATGGAGGCTACACCTTC.

The CDR3 protein is CASFRTGLSYEQYF. The CDR3, as DNA: TGTGCCAGCTTTAGGACAGGTCTCTCCTACGAGCAGTACTTC. This rearrangement joins TRBV2 to TRBJ2-7; 7 nucleotides agree with TRBD1. The CDR3 runs to 14 residues. J was trimmed by 0 bases and V by 8 bases; bases with no gene match: 7. Germline CDR1 reads SNHLY; CDR2 reads FYNNEI. Looking up the rest from reference TRBV2 and TRBJ2-7 gives the full variable domain: EPEVTQTPSHQVTQMGQEVILRCVPISNHLYFYWYRQILGQKVEFLVSFYNNEISEKSEIFDDQFSVERPDGSNFTLKIRSTKLEDSAMYFCASFRTGLSYEQYFGPGTRLTVT.

The chain is built from TRBV6-1 and TRBJ1-5; D is unresolved. The CDR3 is 16 amino acids. Germline values: CDR1 MNHNS, CDR2 SASEGT. Trimming shortened V by 4 bases and J by 2 bases, and 15 bases separated the two germline ends. The CDR3 sequence is CASSVATPRGNQPQHF. The CDR3 nucleotides are TGTGCCAGCAGTGTGGCGACCCCGAGGGGCAATCAGCCCCAGCATTTT.